This TCR beta chain was identified during a study of breast tumors, draining lymph nodes, adjacent tissues (dated by TCRdb to about 2016). With respect to the entire study: TCR beta repertoires were compared across tumor, adjacent nontumor tissue and axillary lymph nodes obtained from breast cancer patients. The study was designed to assess the relationships and possible T-cell exchange between tumor, surrounding tissue and draining lymph node repertoires in human breast cancer.

TCRdb names Illumina HiSeq 2000 as the instrument used. Multiplex PCR amplification was used to build the TCR beta chain libraries. The amplified TCR beta chain products were analyzed by high-throughput sequencing. Starting from the raw public reads, TCRdb applied fastp trimming at Q25, assembled clones with MiXCR and retained in-frame beta chains. Every CDR3 protein is listed once, alongside the most common genes and DNA of its rows. The sample table shows approximately 52,000 distinct CDR3 sequences, and 35% to 50% are seen once. The ten largest clonotypes hold 8% to 11% of the sample. This clonotype was counted ten times or more. Its recognized antigen is unknown. No base-level quality is on record; no much larger clone is a single base apart. Points the paper makes about the study in general: The similarity between tumor and nontumor tissue repertoires was significantly greater in luminal-like breast cancer than in basal-like breast cancer. The data were considered consistent with the idea that most tumor T cells come from the lymph node and then expand in tumor tissue. Rather than being directly demonstrated, the conclusion that tumor T cells originate in lymph nodes was presented as consistent with a hypothesis. Tumor T-cell repertoires showed less diversity than lymph node repertoires and more diversity than nontumor tissue repertoires, and tumor T-cell repertoires showed preferential V and J gene usage.

V loses 3 bases of germline sequence and J loses 6 bases, and the interval between the two ends is 18 bases. Measured from the cysteine to the phenylalanine, the CDR3 is 15 residues long. CDR3 DNA is the only sequence kept; it has 45 bases, read in frame from the first base. The TCR comes from a female donor with breast cancer. Some clones in this sample may be carry-over from other donors' samples. The sequenced material came from breast tumor tissue. The chain is assembled from TRBV12-3 or TRBV12-4 and TRBJ2-7, with a weak D call of TRBD2 (5 bases match). The CDR3 region: CASSFVSGQPLEQYF. The DNA reads as follows: TGTGCCAGCAGTTTTGTCAGCGGCCAGCCTCTCGAGCAGTACTTC.